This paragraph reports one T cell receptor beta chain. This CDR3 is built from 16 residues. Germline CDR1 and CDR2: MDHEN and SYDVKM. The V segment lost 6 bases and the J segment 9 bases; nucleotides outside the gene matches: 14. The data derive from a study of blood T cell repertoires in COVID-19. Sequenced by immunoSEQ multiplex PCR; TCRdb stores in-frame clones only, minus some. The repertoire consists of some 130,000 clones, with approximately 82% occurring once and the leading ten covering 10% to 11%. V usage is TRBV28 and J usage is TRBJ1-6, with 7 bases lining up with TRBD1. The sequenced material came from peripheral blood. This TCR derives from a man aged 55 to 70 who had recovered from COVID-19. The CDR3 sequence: CASSPYGQGDFSPLHF. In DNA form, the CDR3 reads TGTGCCAGCAGCCCCTACGGTCAGGGGGACTTTTCACCCCTCCACTTT.